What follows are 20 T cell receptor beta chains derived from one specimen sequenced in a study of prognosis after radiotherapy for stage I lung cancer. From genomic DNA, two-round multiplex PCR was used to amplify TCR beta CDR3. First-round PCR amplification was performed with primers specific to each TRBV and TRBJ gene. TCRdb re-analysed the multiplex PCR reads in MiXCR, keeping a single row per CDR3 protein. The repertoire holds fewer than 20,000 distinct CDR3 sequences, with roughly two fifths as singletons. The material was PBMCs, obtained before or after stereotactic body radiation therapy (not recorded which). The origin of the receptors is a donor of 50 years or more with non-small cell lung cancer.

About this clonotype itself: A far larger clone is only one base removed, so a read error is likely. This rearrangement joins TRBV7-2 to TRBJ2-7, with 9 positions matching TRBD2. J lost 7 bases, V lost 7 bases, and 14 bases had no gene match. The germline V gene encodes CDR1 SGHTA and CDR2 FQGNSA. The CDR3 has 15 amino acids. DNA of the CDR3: TGTGCCAGCATCACCCCCGTGGAGGCGGGAGGGGAGCAGTACTTC. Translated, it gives CASITPVEAGGEQYF.

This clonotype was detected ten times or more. The CDR3 sequence: CASSQQGPGDTQYF. CDR3 nucleotides: TGTGCCAGCAGTCAACAGGGCCCGGGAGATACGCAGTATTTT. This chain connects TRBV2 to TRBJ2-3; a weak D match, TRBD1 (6 bases). V lost 5 bases and J 5 bases, leaving 14 bases between the germline ends. CDR1 is SNHLY and CDR2 is FYNNEI in the germline V gene. CDR3 size: 14 residues.

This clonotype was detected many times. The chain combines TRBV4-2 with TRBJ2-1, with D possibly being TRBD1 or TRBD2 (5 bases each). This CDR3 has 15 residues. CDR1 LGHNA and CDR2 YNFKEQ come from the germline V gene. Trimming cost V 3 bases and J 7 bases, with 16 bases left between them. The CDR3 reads CASSQGDPESNEQFF. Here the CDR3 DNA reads TGTGCCAGCAGCCAGGGGGATCCGGAATCTAATGAGCAGTTCTTC.

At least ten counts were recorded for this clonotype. CDR3 nucleotides: TGTGCCAGCAGTTCGAGGGGTCCTAATGAAAAACTGTTTTTT. It specifies CASSSRGPNEKLFF. This chain uses TRBV27 with TRBJ1-4; possibly TRBD1 for D (5 bases). The V and J ends lost 4 bases and 3 bases respectively, with 9 bases between them. Germline CDR1 is MNHEY and CDR2 is SMNVEV (reference sequence). There are 14 residues in the CDR3.

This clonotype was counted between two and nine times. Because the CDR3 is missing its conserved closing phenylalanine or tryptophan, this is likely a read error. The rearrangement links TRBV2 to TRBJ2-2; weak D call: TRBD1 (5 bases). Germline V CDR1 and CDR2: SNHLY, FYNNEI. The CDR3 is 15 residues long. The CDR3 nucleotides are TGTGCCAACAGTGCTTTTTCAGGGAATGCCGGGGAGCTGTTTTCT. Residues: CANSAFSGNAGELFS.

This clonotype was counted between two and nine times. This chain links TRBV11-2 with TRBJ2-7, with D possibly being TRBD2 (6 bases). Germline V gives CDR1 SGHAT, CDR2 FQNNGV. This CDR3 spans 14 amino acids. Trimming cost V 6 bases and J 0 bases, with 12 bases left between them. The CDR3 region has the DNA TGTGCCAGCAGTCGGGACGGGAGCTCCTACGAGCAGTACTTC. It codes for CASSRDGSSYEQYF. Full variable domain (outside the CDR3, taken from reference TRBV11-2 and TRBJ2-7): EAGVAQSPRYKIIEKRQSVAFWCNPISGHATLYWYQQILGQGPKLLIQFQNNGVVDDSQLPKDRFSAERLKGVDSTLKIQPAKLEDSAVYLCASSRDGSSYEQYFGPGTRLTVT.

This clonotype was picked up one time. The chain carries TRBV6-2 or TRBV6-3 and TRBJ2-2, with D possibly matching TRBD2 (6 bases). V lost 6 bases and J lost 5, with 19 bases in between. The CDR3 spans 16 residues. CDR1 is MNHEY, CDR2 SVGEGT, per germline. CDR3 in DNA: TGTGCCAGCAGGCAGATGGCGTGGGAGGAAACCGGGGAGCTGTTTTTT. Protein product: CASRQMAWEETGELFF.

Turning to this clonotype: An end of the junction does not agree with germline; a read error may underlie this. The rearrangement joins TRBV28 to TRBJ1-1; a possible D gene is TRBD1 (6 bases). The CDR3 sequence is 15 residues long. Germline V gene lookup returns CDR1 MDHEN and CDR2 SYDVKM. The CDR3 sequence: CASSLSGVGSTESFF. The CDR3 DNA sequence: TGTGCCAGCAGTTTGTCAGGGGTCGGGAGCACTGAATCTTTCTTT.

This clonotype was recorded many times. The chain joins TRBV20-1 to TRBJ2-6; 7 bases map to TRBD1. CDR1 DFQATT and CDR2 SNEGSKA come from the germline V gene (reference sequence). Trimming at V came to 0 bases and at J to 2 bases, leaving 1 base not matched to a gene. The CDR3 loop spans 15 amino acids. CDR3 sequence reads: CSARDQGAGANVLTF. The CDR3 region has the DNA TGCAGTGCTAGAGACCAGGGGGCTGGGGCCAACGTCCTGACTTTC.

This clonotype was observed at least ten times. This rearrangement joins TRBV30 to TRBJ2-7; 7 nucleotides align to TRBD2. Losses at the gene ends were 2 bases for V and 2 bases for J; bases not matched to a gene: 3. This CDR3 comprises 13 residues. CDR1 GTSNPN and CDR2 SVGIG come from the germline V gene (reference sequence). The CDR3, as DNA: TGTGCCTGGAGTTGGGAGGGGACCTACGAGCAGTACTTC. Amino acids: CAWSWEGTYEQYF.

This chain's CDR3 is CSAKGGSGDGSPLHF. CDR3 nucleotide sequence: TGCAGTGCTAAGGGCGGGTCTGGCGACGGTTCACCCCTCCACTTT. The chain recombines TRBV20-1 with TRBJ1-6; D not resolved. The germline V and J ends were trimmed by 4 bases and 9 bases, with 19 bases remaining between them. The germline V gene has CDR1 DFQATT and CDR2 SNEGSKA (reference sequence). The CDR3 is 15 residues long.

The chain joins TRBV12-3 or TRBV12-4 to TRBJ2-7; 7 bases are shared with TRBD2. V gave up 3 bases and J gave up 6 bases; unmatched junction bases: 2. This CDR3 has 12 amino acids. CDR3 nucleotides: TGTGCCAGCAGTTTTCCGGGGGGCGAGCAGTACTTC. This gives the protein CASSFPGGEQYF.

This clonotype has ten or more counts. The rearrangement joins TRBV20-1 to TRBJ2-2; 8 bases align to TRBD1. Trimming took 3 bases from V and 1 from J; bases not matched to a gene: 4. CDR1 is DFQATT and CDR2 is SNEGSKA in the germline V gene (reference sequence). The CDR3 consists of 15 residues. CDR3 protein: CSASGGQGNTGELFF. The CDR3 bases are TGCAGTGCTAGCGGCGGACAGGGGAACACCGGGGAGCTGTTTTTT.

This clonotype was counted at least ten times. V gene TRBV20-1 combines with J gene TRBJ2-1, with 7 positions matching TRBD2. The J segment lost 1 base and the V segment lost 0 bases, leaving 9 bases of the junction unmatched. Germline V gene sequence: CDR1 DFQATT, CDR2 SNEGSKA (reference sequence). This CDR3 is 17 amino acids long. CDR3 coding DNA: TGCAGTGCTAGAGATATTCGGGCGGGAGTTTCCTACAATGAGCAGTTCTTC. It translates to CSARDIRAGVSYNEQFF.

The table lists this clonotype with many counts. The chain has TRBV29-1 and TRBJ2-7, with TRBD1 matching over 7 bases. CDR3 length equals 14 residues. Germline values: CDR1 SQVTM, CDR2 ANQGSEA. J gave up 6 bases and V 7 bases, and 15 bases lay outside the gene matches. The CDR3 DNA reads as TGCAGCGCCCGAACTGGGACAGATCGACCCGAGCAGTACTTC. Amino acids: CSARTGTDRPEQYF.

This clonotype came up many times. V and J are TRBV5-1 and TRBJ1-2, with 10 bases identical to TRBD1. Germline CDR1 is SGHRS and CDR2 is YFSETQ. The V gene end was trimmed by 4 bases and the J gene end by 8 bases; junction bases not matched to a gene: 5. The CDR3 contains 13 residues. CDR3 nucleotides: TGCGCCAGCAGCGCGGGACAGGGGATGGGCTACACCTTC. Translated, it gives CASSAGQGMGYTF.

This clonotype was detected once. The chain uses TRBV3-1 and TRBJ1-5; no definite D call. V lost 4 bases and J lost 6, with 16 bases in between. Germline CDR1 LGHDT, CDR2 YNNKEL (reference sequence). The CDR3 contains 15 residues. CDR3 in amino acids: CASSLGSDVGQPQHF. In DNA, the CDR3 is TGTGCCAGCAGCCTGGGTTCGGACGTGGGTCAGCCCCAGCATTTT.

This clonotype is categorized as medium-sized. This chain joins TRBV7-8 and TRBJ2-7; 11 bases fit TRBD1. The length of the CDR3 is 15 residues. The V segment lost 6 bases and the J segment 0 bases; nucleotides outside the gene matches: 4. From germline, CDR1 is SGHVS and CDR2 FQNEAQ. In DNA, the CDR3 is TGTGCCAGCAGTTTGGGACAGGGGGGCTCCTACGAGCAGTACTTC. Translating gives CASSLGQGGSYEQYF.

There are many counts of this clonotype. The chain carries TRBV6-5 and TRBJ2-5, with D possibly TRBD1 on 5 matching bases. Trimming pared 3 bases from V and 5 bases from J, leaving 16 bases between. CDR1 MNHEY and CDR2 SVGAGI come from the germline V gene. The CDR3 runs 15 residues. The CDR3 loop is CASSYYDDSSETQYF. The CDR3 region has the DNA TGTGCCAGCAGTTATTACGACGACAGTTCCGAGACCCAGTACTTC.

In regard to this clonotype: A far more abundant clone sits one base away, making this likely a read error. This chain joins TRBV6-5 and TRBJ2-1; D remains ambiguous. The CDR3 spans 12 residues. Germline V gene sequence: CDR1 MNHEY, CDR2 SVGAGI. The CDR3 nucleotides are TGTGCCAGCAGGTACTACAACAATGAGCAGTTCTTC. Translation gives CASRYYNNEQFF.